This note documents a single T cell receptor beta chain sequence. This may be a read error, as it is one base from a much larger clone. The V gene lost 4 bases and the J gene lost 2 bases, with 12 bases spanning the gap. Germline CDR1 and CDR2: MGHRA and YSYEKL. CDR3 length: 15 amino acids. Three rounds of nested PCR, following a modified ARM-PCR protocol, produced the TCRbeta library. TCRdb reanalysed the multiplex PCR reads using MiXCR and keeps one entry per CDR3 protein. The sample shows about 85,000 distinct CDR3 sequences, around 59% of them seen only once. No cell sorting was done before RNA was extracted from the tissue. The data stem from a study of tumor and adjacent non-tumor tissue in lung cancer.

The V call is TRBV4-1, the J call TRBJ2-1, with D possibly matching TRBD2 (5 bases). Sequences were obtained from lung tumor tissue. This clonotype was obtained from a man between 65 and 85 years old with non-small cell lung cancer. The CDR3 nucleotides read TGCGCCAGCAGCCGAGCGGACCAGCCCTACAATGAGCAGTTCTTC. This gives the protein CASSRADQPYNEQFF.